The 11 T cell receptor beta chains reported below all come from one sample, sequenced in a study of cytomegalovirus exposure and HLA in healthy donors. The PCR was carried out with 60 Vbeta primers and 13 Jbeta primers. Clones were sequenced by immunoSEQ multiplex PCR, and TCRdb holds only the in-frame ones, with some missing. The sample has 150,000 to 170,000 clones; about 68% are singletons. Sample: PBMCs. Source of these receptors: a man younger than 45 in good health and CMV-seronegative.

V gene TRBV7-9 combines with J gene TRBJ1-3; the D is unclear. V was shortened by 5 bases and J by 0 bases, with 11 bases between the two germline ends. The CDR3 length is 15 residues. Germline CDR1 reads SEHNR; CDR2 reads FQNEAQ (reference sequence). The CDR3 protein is CASSPDFSSGNTIYF. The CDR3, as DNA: TGTGCCAGCAGCCCTGACTTCAGCTCTGGAAACACCATATATTTT.

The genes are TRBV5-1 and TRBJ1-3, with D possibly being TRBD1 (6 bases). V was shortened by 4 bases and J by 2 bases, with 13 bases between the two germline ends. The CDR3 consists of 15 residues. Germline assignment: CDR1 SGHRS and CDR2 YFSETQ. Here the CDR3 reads CASSPYTGTGNTIYF. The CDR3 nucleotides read TGCGCCAGCAGCCCCTACACAGGGACTGGAAACACCATATATTTT.

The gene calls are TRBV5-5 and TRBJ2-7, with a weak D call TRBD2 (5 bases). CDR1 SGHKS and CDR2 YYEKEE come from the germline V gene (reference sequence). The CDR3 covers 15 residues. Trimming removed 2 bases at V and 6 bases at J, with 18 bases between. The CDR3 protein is CASSFRSGRTGEQYF. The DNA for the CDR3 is TGTGCCAGCAGCTTCAGGAGCGGAAGGACGGGCGAGCAGTACTTC.

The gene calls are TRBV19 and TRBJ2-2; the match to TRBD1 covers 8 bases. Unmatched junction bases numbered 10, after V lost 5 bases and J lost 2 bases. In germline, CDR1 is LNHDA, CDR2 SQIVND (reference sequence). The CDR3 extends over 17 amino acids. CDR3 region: CASSFAGGVINTGELFF. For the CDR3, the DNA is TGTGCCAGTAGTTTTGCAGGGGGCGTTATTAACACCGGGGAGCTGTTTTTT.

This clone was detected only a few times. The CDR3 DNA is TGTGCCAGCAGCGTAGCTTTCTCTGGGGCCAACGTCCTGACTTTC. Translating gives CASSVAFSGANVLTF. V and J are TRBV9 and TRBJ2-6; D is unclear. The CDR3 sequence is 15 residues long. Trimming took off 0 bases at V and 0 bases at J, with 4 bases between the two ends. Germline lookup yields CDR1 SGDLS and CDR2 YYNGEE.

The CDR3 loop reads CASSPTGEAGELFF. CDR3 nucleotides: TGTGCCAGCAGCCCGACAGGGGAAGCCGGGGAGCTGTTTTTT. The genes are TRBV7-2 and TRBJ2-2, with TRBD1 identical over 8 bases. The CDR3 is 14 residues long. The V gene's germline CDR1 is SGHTA and CDR2 FQGNSA. The V segment lost 5 bases and the J segment 6 bases; nucleotides outside the gene matches: 5.

CDR3 sequence reads: CASSIGGGVYNEQFF. The CDR3 region has the DNA TGTGCCAGTAGTATCGGCGGGGGAGTATACAATGAGCAGTTCTTC. V is TRBV19 and J is TRBJ2-1, with 7 positions matching TRBD2. With V trimmed by 3 bases and J by 4 bases, 6 bases remained unmatched. Germline-derived CDR1 and CDR2 are LNHDA and SQIVND (reference sequence). This CDR3 contains 15 residues.

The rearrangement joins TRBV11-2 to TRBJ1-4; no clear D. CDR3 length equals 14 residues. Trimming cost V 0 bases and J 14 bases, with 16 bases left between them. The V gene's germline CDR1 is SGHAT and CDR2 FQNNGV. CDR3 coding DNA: TGTGCCAGCAGCTTAGATTTGGAAAACCGAGGGCTGTTTTTT. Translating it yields CASSLDLENRGLFF.

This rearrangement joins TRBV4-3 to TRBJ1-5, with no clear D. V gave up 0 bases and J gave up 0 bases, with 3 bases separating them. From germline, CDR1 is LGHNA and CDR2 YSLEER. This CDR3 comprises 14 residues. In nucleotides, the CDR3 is TGCGCCAGCAGCCAAGACAATAGCAATCAGCCCCAGCATTTT. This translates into CASSQDNSNQPQHF.

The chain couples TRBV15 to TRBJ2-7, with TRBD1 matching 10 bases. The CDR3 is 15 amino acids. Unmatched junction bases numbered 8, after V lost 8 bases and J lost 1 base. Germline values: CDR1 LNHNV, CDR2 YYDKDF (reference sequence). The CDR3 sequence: CATLPGTGVSYEQYF. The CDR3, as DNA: TGTGCCACCTTACCAGGGACAGGGGTTTCCTACGAGCAGTACTTC.

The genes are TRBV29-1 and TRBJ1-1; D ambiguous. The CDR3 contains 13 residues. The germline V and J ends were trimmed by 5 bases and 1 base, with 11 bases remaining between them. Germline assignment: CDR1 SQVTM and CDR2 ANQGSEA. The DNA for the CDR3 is TGCAGCGTTAATTCCGGGAAGAACACTGAAGCTTTCTTT. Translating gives CSVNSGKNTEAFF.